A single sample gave rise to the 6 T cell receptor beta chains below, sequenced in a study of post-analysis software for immune sequencing data. Study observations and caveats: Relative to controls, patients had several TRBV segments at higher frequency, with TRBV5-6, TRBV5-1 and TRBV20-1 among these.

Their cognate antigens are unknown. Presence of unique molecular identifiers characterized the TCR beta cDNA libraries. From the PCR reads, TCRdb called clonotypes with MiXCR, one entry per CDR3 protein. The data hold 750,000 to 950,000 distinct CDR3 sequences, with about 50% observed a single time. The sequenced sample consisted of blood. The receptors here all came from a girl under 18 with multiple sclerosis.

The CDR3 nucleotides are TGCAGTGCTAGAGCAAGCGCAGATACGCAGTATTTT. Residues: CSARASADTQYF. The rearrangement joins TRBV20-1 to TRBJ2-3; D not certain. Trimming shortened V by 1 base and J by 4 bases, and 6 bases separated the two germline ends. This CDR3 has 12 amino acids. CDR1 DFQATT and CDR2 SNEGSKA come from the germline V gene (reference sequence).

This rearrangement joins TRBV12-3 or TRBV12-4 to TRBJ2-4; D perhaps matches TRBD1 (5 bases). The germline V and J ends were trimmed by 5 bases and 1 base, with 12 bases remaining between them. The CDR3 has 15 residues. CDR3 in DNA: TGTGCCAGCAGTAACCAGGGTAGGGCCAAAAACATTCAGTACTTC. It is translated as CASSNQGRAKNIQYF.

The chain carries TRBV9 and TRBJ2-7, with 7 bases that match TRBD2. Germline V gene sequence: CDR1 SGDLS, CDR2 YYNGEE. The CDR3 extends over 16 amino acids. The ends lost 0 bases at V and 1 base at J; junction bases unmatched: 7. The DNA of the CDR3 is TGTGCCAGCAGCGTAGCGGCCACAGCGGGATCCTACGAGCAGTACTTC. Protein: CASSVAATAGSYEQYF.

The CDR3 protein is CSVDGTSGSKETQYF. As DNA, the CDR3 is TGCAGCGTTGACGGGACTAGCGGGTCAAAAGAGACCCAGTACTTC. The V and J genes are TRBV29-1 and TRBJ2-7; TRBD2 agrees at 12 bases. The end of the DNA aligns better with TRBJ2-5, so the J call may be wrong. CDR3 length: 15 residues. CDR1 and CDR2 (germline): SQVTM, ANQGSEA.

V and J are TRBV6-1 and TRBJ2-7; unclear D gene. V shed 7 bases and J shed 1 base, with 11 bases lying between them. The CDR3 extends over 13 amino acids. Germline-derived CDR1 and CDR2 are MNHNS and SASEGT. The CDR3 bases are TGTGCCAGCACCTCCTCCGGATCCTACGAGCAGTACTTC. This sequence encodes CASTSSGSYEQYF.

The table lists this clonotype with a count of one. The chain recombines TRBV11-2 with TRBJ2-3; 12 bases align to TRBD2. Losses at the gene ends were 2 bases for V and 3 bases for J; bases not matched to a gene: 6. The germline V gene encodes CDR1 SGHAT and CDR2 FQNNGV. This CDR3 comprises 17 residues. The CDR3 protein is CASSLIGLAGPTDTQYF. The CDR3 nucleotides read TGTGCCAGCAGCTTAATCGGACTAGCGGGGCCTACAGATACGCAGTATTTT.